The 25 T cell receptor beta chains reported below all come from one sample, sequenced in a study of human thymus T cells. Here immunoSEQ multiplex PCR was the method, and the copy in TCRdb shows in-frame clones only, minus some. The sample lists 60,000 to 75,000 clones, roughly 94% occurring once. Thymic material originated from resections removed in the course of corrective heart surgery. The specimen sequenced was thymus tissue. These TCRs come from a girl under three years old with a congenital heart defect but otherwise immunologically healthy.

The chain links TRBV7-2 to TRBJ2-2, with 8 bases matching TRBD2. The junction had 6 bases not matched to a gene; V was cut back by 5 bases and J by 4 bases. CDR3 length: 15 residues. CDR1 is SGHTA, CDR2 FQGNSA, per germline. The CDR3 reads CASSPRLATTGELFF. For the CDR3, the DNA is TGTGCCAGCAGCCCGCGACTAGCGACCACCGGGGAGCTGTTTTTT.

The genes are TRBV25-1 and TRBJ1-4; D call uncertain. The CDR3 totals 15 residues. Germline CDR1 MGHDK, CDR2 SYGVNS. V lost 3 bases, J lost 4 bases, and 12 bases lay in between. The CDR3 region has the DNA TGTGCCAGCAGTGACTCCGGAGGGAATAATGAAAAACTGTTTTTT. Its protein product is CASSDSGGNNEKLFF.

Written as DNA, the CDR3 is TGTGCCAGCAGCGTACATCCCGGGACCCCGGTTCTGTTCTTC. It encodes CASSVHPGTPVLFF. The chain joins TRBV7-3 to TRBJ2-1; D might be TRBD1 or TRBD2, each matching 5 bases. Looked up from germline, CDR1 is SGHTA and CDR2 is FQGTGA. The CDR3 spans 14 residues. The V gene lost 5 bases and the J gene lost 15 bases, with 23 bases spanning the gap.

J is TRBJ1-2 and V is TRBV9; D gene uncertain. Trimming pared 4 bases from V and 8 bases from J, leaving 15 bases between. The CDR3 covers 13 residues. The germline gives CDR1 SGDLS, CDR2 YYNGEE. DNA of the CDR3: TGTGCCAGCAGCTCTCCCGGCCCCTGCGGCTACACCTTC. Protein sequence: CASSSPGPCGYTF.

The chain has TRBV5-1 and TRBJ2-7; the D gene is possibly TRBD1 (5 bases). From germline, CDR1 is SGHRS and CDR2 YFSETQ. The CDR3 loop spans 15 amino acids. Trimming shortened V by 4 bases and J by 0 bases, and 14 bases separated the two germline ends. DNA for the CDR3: TGCGCCAGCAGCCCCGAGCCAGGGTTCTCCTACGAGCAGTACTTC. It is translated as CASSPEPGFSYEQYF. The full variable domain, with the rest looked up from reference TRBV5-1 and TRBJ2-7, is KAGVTQTPRYLIKTRGQQVTLSCSPISGHRSVSWYQQTPGQGLQFLFEYFSETQRNKGNFPGRFSGRQFSNSRSEMNVSTLELGDSALYLCASSPEPGFSYEQYFGPGTRLTVT.

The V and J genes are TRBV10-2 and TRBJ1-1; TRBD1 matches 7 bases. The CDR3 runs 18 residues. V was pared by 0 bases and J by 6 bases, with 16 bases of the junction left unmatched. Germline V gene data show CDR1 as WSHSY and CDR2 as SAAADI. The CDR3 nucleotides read TGCGCCAGCAGTGAGTCGAAGGGGAGGGGACAGAGGGAGGCTGAAGCTTTCTTT. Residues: CASSESKGRGQREAEAFF.

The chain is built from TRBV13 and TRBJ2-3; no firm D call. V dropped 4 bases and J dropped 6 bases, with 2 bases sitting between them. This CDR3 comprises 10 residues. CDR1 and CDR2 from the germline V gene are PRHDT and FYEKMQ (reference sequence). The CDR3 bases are TGTGCCAGCAGCTCTGATACGCAGTATTTT. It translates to CASSSDTQYF.

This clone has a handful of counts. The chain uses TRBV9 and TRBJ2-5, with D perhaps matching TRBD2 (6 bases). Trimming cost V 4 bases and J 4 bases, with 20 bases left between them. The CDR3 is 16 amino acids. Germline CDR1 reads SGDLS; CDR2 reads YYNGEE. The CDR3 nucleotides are TGTGCCAGCAGCCCAGCGGAGGGATGGGGGGTAGAGACCCAGTACTTC. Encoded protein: CASSPAEGWGVETQYF.

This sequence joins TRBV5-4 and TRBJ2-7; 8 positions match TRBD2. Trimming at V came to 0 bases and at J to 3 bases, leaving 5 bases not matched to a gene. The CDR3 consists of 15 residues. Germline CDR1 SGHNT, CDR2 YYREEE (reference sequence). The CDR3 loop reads CASSLAPGRVYEQYF. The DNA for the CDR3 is TGTGCCAGCAGCTTGGCTCCCGGGAGGGTCTACGAGCAGTACTTC.

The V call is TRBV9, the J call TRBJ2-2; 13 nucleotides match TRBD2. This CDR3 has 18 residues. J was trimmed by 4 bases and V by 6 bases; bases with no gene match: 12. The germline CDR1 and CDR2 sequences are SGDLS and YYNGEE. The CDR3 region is CASNPGLAGSPITGELFF. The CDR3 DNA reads TGTGCCAGCAACCCGGGACTAGCGGGGTCTCCGATCACCGGGGAGCTGTTTTTT.

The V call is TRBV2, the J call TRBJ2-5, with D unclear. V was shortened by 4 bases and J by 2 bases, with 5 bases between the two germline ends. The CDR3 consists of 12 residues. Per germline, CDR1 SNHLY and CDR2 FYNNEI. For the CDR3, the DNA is TGTGCCAGCAGTGGCCTACAAGAGACCCAGTACTTC. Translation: CASSGLQETQYF.

CDR3: CASSINQSPRGVGNEQFF. As DNA, the CDR3 is TGTGCCAGTAGTATTAATCAGTCCCCCAGGGGGGTTGGCAATGAGCAGTTCTTC. The chain links TRBV19 to TRBJ2-1, with D perhaps matching TRBD1 (7 bases). V lost 3 bases to trimming and J lost 6 bases, with 24 bases between them. Looked up from germline, CDR1 is LNHDA and CDR2 is SQIVND (reference sequence). CDR3 length: 18 residues. The whole variable domain, remainder taken from reference TRBV19 and TRBJ2-1, is DGGITQSPKYLFRKEGQNVTLSCEQNLNHDAMYWYRQDPGQGLRLIYYSQIVNDFQKGDIAEGYSVSREKKESFPLTVTSAQKNPTAFYLCASSINQSPRGVGNEQFFGPGTRLTVL.

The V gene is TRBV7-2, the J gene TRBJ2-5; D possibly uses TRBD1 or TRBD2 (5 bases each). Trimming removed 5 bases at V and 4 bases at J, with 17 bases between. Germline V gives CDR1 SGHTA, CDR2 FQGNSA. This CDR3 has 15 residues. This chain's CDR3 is CASSENPTGRETQYF. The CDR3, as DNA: TGTGCCAGCAGCGAGAACCCAACGGGACGAGAGACCCAGTACTTC.

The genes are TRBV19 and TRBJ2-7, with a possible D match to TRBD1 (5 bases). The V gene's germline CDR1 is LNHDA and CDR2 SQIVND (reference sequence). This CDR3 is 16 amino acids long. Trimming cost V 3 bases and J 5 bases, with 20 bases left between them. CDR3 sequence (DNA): TGTGCCAGTAGTATCCTGGGGCAACAAACCCTTAACGAGCAGTACTTC. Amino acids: CASSILGQQTLNEQYF. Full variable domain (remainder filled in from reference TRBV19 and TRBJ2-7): DGGITQSPKYLFRKEGQNVTLSCEQNLNHDAMYWYRQDPGQGLRLIYYSQIVNDFQKGDIAEGYSVSREKKESFPLTVTSAQKNPTAFYLCASSILGQQTLNEQYFGPGTRLTVT.

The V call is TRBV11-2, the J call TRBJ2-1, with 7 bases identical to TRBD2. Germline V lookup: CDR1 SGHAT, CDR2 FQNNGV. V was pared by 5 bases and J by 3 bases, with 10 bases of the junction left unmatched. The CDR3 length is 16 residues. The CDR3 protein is CASSPLWRENYNEQFF. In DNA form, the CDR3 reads TGTGCCAGCAGCCCCCTTTGGCGGGAGAACTACAATGAGCAGTTCTTC. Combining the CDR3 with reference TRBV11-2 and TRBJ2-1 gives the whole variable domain EAGVAQSPRYKIIEKRQSVAFWCNPISGHATLYWYQQILGQGPKLLIQFQNNGVVDDSQLPKDRFSAERLKGVDSTLKIQPAKLEDSAVYLCASSPLWRENYNEQFFGPGTRLTVL.

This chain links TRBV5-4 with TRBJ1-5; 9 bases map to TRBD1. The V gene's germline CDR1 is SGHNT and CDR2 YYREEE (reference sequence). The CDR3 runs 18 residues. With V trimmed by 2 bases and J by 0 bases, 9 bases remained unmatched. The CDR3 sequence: CASSFRTGALYSNQPQHF. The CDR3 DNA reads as TGTGCCAGCAGCTTCCGGACAGGGGCTCTGTATAGCAATCAGCCCCAGCATTTT.

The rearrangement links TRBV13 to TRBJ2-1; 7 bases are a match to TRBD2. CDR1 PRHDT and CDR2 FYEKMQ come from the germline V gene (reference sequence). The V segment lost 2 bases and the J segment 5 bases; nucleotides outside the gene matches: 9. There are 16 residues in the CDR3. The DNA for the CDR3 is TGTGCCAGCAGCTTAAGTGCGGGAGAGGGGAACAATGAGCAGTTCTTC. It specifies CASSLSAGEGNNEQFF.

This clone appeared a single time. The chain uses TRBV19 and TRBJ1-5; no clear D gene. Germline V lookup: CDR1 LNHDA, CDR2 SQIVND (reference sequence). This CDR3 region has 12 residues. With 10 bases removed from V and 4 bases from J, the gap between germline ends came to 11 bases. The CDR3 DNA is TGTGCCACGGCCCCCTCAAATCAGCCCCAGCATTTT. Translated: CATAPSNQPQHF.

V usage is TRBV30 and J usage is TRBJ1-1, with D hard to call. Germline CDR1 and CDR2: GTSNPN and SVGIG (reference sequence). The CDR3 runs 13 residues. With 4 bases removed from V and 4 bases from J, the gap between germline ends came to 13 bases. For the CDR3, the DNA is TGTGCCTGGAAGAGGGTAGGGCCCACTGAAGCTTTCTTT. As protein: CAWKRVGPTEAFF. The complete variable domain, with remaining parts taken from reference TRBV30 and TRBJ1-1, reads SQTIHQWPATLVQPVGSPLSLECTVEGTSNPNLYWYRQAAGRGLQLLFYSVGIGQISSEVPQNLSASRPQDRQFILSSKKLLLSDSGFYLCAWKRVGPTEAFFGQGTRLTVV.

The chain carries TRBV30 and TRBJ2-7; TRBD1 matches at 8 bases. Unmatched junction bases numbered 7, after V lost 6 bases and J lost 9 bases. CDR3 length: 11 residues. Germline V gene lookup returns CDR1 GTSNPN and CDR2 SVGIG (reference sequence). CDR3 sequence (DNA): TGTGCCTGCCATGGACAGGGACGGCAGTACTTC. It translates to CACHGQGRQYF.

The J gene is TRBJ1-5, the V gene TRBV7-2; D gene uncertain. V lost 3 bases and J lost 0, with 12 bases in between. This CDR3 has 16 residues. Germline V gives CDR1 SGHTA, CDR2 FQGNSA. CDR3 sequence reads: CASSFSPSFSNQPQHF. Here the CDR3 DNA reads TGTGCCAGCAGCTTTTCCCCCTCTTTTAGCAATCAGCCCCAGCATTTT.

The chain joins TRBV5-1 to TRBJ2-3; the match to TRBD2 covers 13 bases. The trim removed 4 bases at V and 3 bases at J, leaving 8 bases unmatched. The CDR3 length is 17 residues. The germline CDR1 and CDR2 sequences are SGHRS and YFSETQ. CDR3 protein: CASSVGLAGVQTDTQYF. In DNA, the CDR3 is TGCGCCAGCAGCGTCGGACTAGCGGGAGTTCAGACAGATACGCAGTATTTT. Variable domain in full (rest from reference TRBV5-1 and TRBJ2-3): KAGVTQTPRYLIKTRGQQVTLSCSPISGHRSVSWYQQTPGQGLQFLFEYFSETQRNKGNFPGRFSGRQFSNSRSEMNVSTLELGDSALYLCASSVGLAGVQTDTQYFGPGTRLTVL.

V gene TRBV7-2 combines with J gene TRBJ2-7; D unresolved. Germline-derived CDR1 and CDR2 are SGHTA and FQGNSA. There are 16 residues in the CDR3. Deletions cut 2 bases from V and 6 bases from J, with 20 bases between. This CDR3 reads CASSLKTSRYRGEQYF. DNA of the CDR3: TGTGCCAGCAGCTTAAAGACGTCGAGGTATCGTGGCGAGCAGTACTTC.

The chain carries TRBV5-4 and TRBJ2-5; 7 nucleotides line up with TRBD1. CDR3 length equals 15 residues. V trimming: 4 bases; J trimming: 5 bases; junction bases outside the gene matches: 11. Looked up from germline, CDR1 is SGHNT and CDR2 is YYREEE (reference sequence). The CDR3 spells CASSLRQGEAETQYF. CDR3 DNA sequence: TGTGCCAGCAGCCTTCGACAGGGTGAAGCGGAGACCCAGTACTTC.

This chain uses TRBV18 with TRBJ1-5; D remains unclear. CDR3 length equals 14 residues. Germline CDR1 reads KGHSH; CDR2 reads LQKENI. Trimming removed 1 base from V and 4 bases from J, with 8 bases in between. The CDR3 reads CASSPLTDNQPQHF. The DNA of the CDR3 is TGTGCCAGCTCACCACTAACCGATAATCAGCCCCAGCATTTT.